Below are 3 T cell receptor beta chains sequenced from a single sample in a study of blood T cells in healthy people across ages. Next came a second PCR, run for about 6 to 11 cycles, which used a sample-barcoded 5' primer along with a J-beta primer mix. TCRdb ran MiXCR on the 5' RACE reads and lists one entry per CDR3 protein. The sample includes 800,000 to 950,000 distinct CDR3 sequences, about 29% of them seen just once. This sample also belongs to another study, concerning T cells of mothers and their children.

Material for sequencing was blood. The source is a middle-aged woman in good health.

The rearrangement links TRBV5-1 to TRBJ2-1; the D gene is possibly TRBD2 (7 bases). Trimming cost V 2 bases and J 2 bases, with 14 bases left between them. Looked up from germline, CDR1 is SGHRS and CDR2 is YFSETQ. The CDR3 length is 16 residues. In DNA form, the CDR3 reads TGCGCCAGCAGCTTAGGGGCGGGGGCCGCCTACAATGAGCAGTTCTTC. Its protein product is CASSLGAGAAYNEQFF.

This clonotype was counted many times. V usage is TRBV11-2 and J usage is TRBJ2-7, with D possibly being TRBD1 (6 bases). The CDR3 loop spans 17 amino acids. The V end lost 2 bases, the J end lost 2 bases, and 19 bases lay between the germline ends. Germline V lookup: CDR1 SGHAT, CDR2 FQNNGV. CDR3 amino acids: CASSLSSSQGSPYEQYF. The CDR3, as DNA: TGTGCCAGCAGCTTATCCTCTTCTCAGGGGAGCCCCTACGAGCAGTACTTC.

The V call is TRBV6-5, the J call TRBJ2-2, with D unresolved. Trimming left V 2 bases short and J 4 bases short, with 8 bases between. The CDR3 length is 14 residues. From germline, CDR1 is MNHEY and CDR2 SVGAGI. CDR3 nucleotides: TGTGCCAGCAGTTACCGACGGCTCACCGGGGAGCTGTTTTTT. Its protein is CASSYRRLTGELFF.